This T cell receptor (beta chain) was recorded in a study of blood T cell repertoires in COVID-19. Here immunoSEQ multiplex PCR was the method, and the copy in TCRdb shows in-frame clones only, minus some. Among more than 85,000 clones listed, roughly 90% were seen once. Trimming at V came to 5 bases and at J to 3 bases, leaving 2 bases not matched to a gene. Germline V gene data show CDR1 as MDHEN and CDR2 as SYDVKM. The CDR3 totals 15 residues. The TCR sequence derives from a woman in her seventies with acute or convalescent COVID-19. The sequenced sample consisted of peripheral blood. The rearrangement joins TRBV28 to TRBJ2-1, with TRBD2 identical over 12 bases. The CDR3 region is CASSRLAGDYNEQFF. The DNA of the CDR3 is TGTGCCAGCAGTCGACTAGCGGGAGACTACAATGAGCAGTTCTTC.